The next 4 T cell receptor beta chains were all read from a single sample in a study of T cell responses to AZD1222 COVID-19 vaccine. TCRdb's copy holds only in-frame clones and misses some; the assay was immunoSEQ multiplex PCR. Of 120,000 or so clones detected, approximately 84% appear once; the ten largest clones hold 7% to 9%. The source was peripheral blood, collected on day 0 of AZD1222 vaccination. These receptors were taken from an adult in good health.

This chain joins TRBV3-1 (or the pseudogene TRBV3-2) and TRBJ1-5; D gene ambiguous. V lost 3 bases and J lost 1, with 7 bases in between. Germline V gene lookup returns CDR1 LGHDT and CDR2 YNNKEL (reference sequence). The CDR3 spans 14 residues. The CDR3, as DNA: TGTGCCAGCAGCCAGGAAAACAGCAATCAGCCCCAGCATTTT. This translates into CASSQENSNQPQHF.

This clone has a handful of counts. The V and J genes are TRBV9 and TRBJ1-1; no definite D call. Germline V CDR1 and CDR2: SGDLS, YYNGEE. CDR3 length: 9 amino acids. V was trimmed by 6 bases and J by 11 bases, leaving 8 bases between them. As DNA, the CDR3 is TGTGCCAGCACCCCTGGGGCTTTCTTT. Translating it yields CASTPGAFF.

The rearrangement links TRBV7-9 to TRBJ1-2; no firm D call. In germline, CDR1 is SEHNR, CDR2 FQNEAQ (reference sequence). The length of the CDR3 is 8 residues. The V end lost 2 bases, the J end lost 13 bases, and 2 bases lay between the germline ends. The CDR3 DNA reads TGTGCCAGCAGCTTAACCACCTTC. This encodes CASSLTTF.

The genes are TRBV28 and TRBJ2-7, with 10 bases aligning to TRBD1. The V gene end was trimmed by 6 bases and the J gene end by 2 bases; junction bases not matched to a gene: 4. Germline-derived CDR1 and CDR2 are MDHEN and SYDVKM. The CDR3 loop spans 14 amino acids. CDR3 loop: CASRNGQGAYEQYF. CDR3 sequence (DNA): TGTGCCAGCAGGAACGGACAGGGGGCCTACGAGCAGTACTTC. The complete variable domain, with remaining parts taken from reference TRBV28 and TRBJ2-7, reads DVKVTQSSRYLVKRTGEKVFLECVQDMDHENMFWYRQDPGLGLRLIYFSYDVKMKEKGDIPEGYSVSREKKERFSLILESASTNQTSMYLCASRNGQGAYEQYFGPGTRLTVT.